This record covers a single T cell receptor (beta chain). Method: immunoSEQ multiplex PCR; TCRdb's copy keeps in-frame clones and lacks some. The sample holds 250,000 or so clones, about 83% seen once. The sample belongs to a study of blood T cell repertoires in COVID-19. Trimming removed 1 base from V and 6 bases from J; junction bases left unmatched: 13. This CDR3 comprises 18 residues. Per germline, CDR1 LGHNA and CDR2 YNFKEQ. The chain employs TRBV4-2 and TRBJ2-3; 10 bases fit TRBD2. Sequencing input: peripheral blood. The sequence was obtained from a woman in her 40s who had recovered from COVID-19. This chain's CDR3 is CASSQVWKSGGAFDTQYF. The DNA for the CDR3 is TGTGCCAGCAGCCAAGTATGGAAAAGCGGGGGGGCCTTCGATACGCAGTATTTT.